This TCR beta chain came from a study of Tregs in tolerant kidney transplant recipients. Only in-frame clones appear in the TCRdb table, and some are missing; sequencing was by immunoSEQ multiplex PCR. The table includes hundreds of thousands of clones, 65% to 85% detected once. Unstimulated regulatory T cells (CD4+CD25+CD127-), CD4+CD25- non-regulatory cells, CD4 and CD8 cells were FACS-sorted from thawed PBMCs. V was clipped by 6 bases and J by 7 bases; unmatched bases: 1. Germline assignment: CDR1 MNHEY and CDR2 SMNVEV (reference sequence). CDR3 length: 14 amino acids. With respect to this clone: Its matching antigen is unknown.

Study conclusions and caveats: Validation in larger populations is needed because few patients were studied. No direct test of biological reproducibility was done here. Activated donor B cell expansion appeared to reveal the most relevant donor-specific TCRbeta repertoire.

The receptor was derived from a human donor in good health. This sequence joins TRBV27 and TRBJ2-1; 15 bases fit TRBD2. Material for sequencing was CD4+ T cells from blood. CDR3 sequence: CASRGLAGGNEQFF. DNA of the CDR3: TGTGCCAGCAGGGGACTAGCGGGAGGTAATGAGCAGTTCTTC.